This T cell receptor (beta chain) was captured by sequencing in a study of cytomegalovirus exposure and HLA in healthy donors. Points from the study as a whole: In a later analysis, first-cohort TCR clusters were found to tend to co-occur in the 120 validation repertoires. There were around 160 TCR beta chains listed as cytomegalovirus-associated.

Worth noting for this clone: Its antigen is currently unknown.

CDR1 SGHTA and CDR2 FQGTGA come from the germline V gene. The CDR3 loop spans 13 amino acids. The germline V and J ends were trimmed by 5 bases and 6 bases, with 12 bases remaining between them. The protocol was immunoSEQ multiplex PCR, while the TCRdb copy is restricted to in-frame clones and leaves out a portion. This table has around 93,000 clones, around 85% appearing once. The sequenced material came from PBMCs. The sequence was collected from a man aged 18 to 29 in good health and CMV-seropositive. The genes are TRBV7-3 and TRBJ2-3; D possibly corresponds to TRBD1 (5 bases). CDR3 nucleotide sequence: TGTGCCAGCAGCCCCTATTCAGGGGATACGCAGTATTTT. Residues: CASSPYSGDTQYF.